This entry lists 4 T cell receptor beta chains sequenced from one sample in a study of T cells in Graves' hyperthyroidism and ophthalmopathy (dated by TCRdb to about 2019). Libraries came from multiplex PCR. The data were produced on an Illumina HiSeq 2000. Amplification of TCR beta CDR3 regions was carried out from RNA transcripts. The TCR CDR3 was subjected to a first round of RT-PCR using the HTBI primer set and the Qiagen OneStep RT-PCR kit. TCRdb trimmed the raw reads at Q25, called clones with MiXCR and kept productive beta chains. When rows share a CDR3 protein, they turn into one entry using the most common DNA and genes. The sample table holds about 660,000 distinct CDR3 sequences, of which approximately 42% were seen once. Less than 9.5% of the sample goes to the ten largest clones. Sequencing used peripheral blood or thyroid tissue (not recorded which). These receptors all stem from an adult man with Graves' disease, either hyperthyroidism or ophthalmopathy (not recorded which).

This clonotype was seen repeatedly, ten times or more. DNA of the CDR3: TGTGCCATCAGTCCGGACAGGGGGCATGGAAACACCATATATTTT. Its translation: CAISPDRGHGNTIYF. The genes are TRBV10-3 and TRBJ1-3, with 11 bases that match TRBD1. The CDR3 extends over 15 amino acids. The V gene end was trimmed by 5 bases and the J gene end by 3 bases; junction bases not matched to a gene: 3. Germline V gene data show CDR1 as ENHRY and CDR2 as SYGVKD.

This chain joins TRBV6-4 and TRBJ1-2; 12 bases match TRBD1. The CDR3 contains 17 residues. Germline V gene data show CDR1 as MRHNA and CDR2 as SNTAGT. After removal of 2 bases from V and 6 bases from J, the junction contained 10 bases not matched to a gene. The CDR3 is CASSDQGQGASVDGYTF. CDR3 DNA: TGTGCCAGCAGTGACCAGGGACAGGGGGCATCGGTGGATGGCTACACCTTC.

This clonotype was seen ten or more times. The chain links TRBV7-2 to TRBJ1-5; D is uncertain. Looked up from germline, CDR1 is SGHTA and CDR2 is FQGNSA. CDR3 length: 13 residues. Deletions cut 3 bases from V and 4 bases from J, with 7 bases between. CDR3 in DNA: TGTGCCAGCAGCTTCCAGGAGAATCAGCCCCAGCATTTT. It specifies CASSFQENQPQHF.

This clonotype was picked up many times. The chain has TRBV9 and TRBJ2-7; 11 nucleotides align to TRBD1. Trimming at V came to 3 bases and at J to 6 bases, leaving 8 bases not matched to a gene. CDR3 length: 15 amino acids. Germline values: CDR1 SGDLS, CDR2 YYNGEE. CDR3 loop: CASSDDGTGGGEQYF. In DNA form, the CDR3 reads TGTGCCAGCAGCGATGACGGGACAGGGGGTGGCGAGCAGTACTTC.